The 11 T cell receptor beta chains reported below all come from one sample, sequenced in a study of blood T cell repertoires in COVID-19 (dated by TCRdb to the early 2020s). The method behind the library was the immunoSEQ multiplex PCR assay. This immuneACCESS table, as held by TCRdb, lists in-frame sequences with V and J called but not all clones. Of the missing ones, under half trace to an unresolved V gene in checked studies; the others have no known cause. Within this sample are about 59,000 clones, with 75% to 95% of them counted one time only. The ten largest clones take up approximately 15% of the sample. Sequences were obtained from peripheral blood. Receptors were obtained from a man older than 75 with acute or convalescent COVID-19.

This clone was seen a single time. This chain joins TRBV7-9 and TRBJ2-3; the match to TRBD2 covers 8 bases. The CDR3 has 14 amino acids. J lost 2 bases, V lost 5 bases, and 3 bases had no gene match. CDR1 and CDR2 (germline): SEHNR, FQNEAQ (reference sequence). As DNA, the CDR3 is TGTGCCAGCAGCCCGGGGGGGACCACAGATACGCAGTATTTT. The encoded protein is CASSPGGTTDTQYF.

The chain employs TRBV6-5 and TRBJ1-3; D is uncertain. The CDR3 is 15 residues long. Germline-derived CDR1 and CDR2 are MNHEY and SVGAGI. The V end lost 5 bases, the J end lost 0 bases, and 11 bases lay between the germline ends. The CDR3 sequence is CASSPPSGSGNTIYF. The CDR3 DNA follows: TGTGCCAGCAGTCCTCCGAGTGGCTCTGGAAACACCATATATTTT.

The CDR3 here is CACQGTGETSQPQHF. Here the CDR3 DNA reads TGTGCCTGTCAAGGGACAGGGGAGACAAGTCAGCCCCAGCATTTT. The chain recombines TRBV30 with TRBJ1-5; 10 nucleotides line up with TRBD1. There are 15 residues in the CDR3. V gave up 6 bases and J gave up 6 bases; unmatched junction bases: 11. Looked up from germline, CDR1 is GTSNPN and CDR2 is SVGIG (reference sequence).

J is TRBJ1-4 and V is TRBV27, with D perhaps TRBD1 (5 bases). With 8 bases removed from V and 8 bases from J, the gap between germline ends came to 12 bases. The CDR3 is 12 residues long. Looked up from germline, CDR1 is MNHEY and CDR2 is SMNVEV (reference sequence). This CDR3 reads CASGQREEKLFF. As DNA, the CDR3 is TGTGCCAGCGGACAACGGGAGGAAAAACTGTTTTTT. Full variable domain (outside the CDR3, taken from reference TRBV27 and TRBJ1-4): EAQVTQNPRYLITVTGKKLTVTCSQNMNHEYMSWYRQDPGLGLRQIYYSMNVEVTDKGDVPEGYKVSRKEKRNFPLILESPSPNQTSLYFCASGQREEKLFFGSGTQLSVL.

The chain recombines TRBV14 with TRBJ1-3; no clear D gene. The germline CDR1 and CDR2 sequences are SGHDN and FVKESK. The CDR3 sequence is 14 residues long. CDR3 sequence reads: CATTPAGRWNTIYF. The CDR3 DNA follows: TGTGCTACCACCCCAGCAGGTCGTTGGAACACCATATATTTT.

This chain joins TRBV23-1 and TRBJ2-2; no reliable D call. TRBV23-1 is annotated as an ORF whose role is uncertain. CDR3 length equals 12 residues. V was cut by 4 bases and J by 4 bases, with 4 bases left in between. CDR3 nucleotides: TGCGCCAGCAGTCCAGGCACCGGGGAGCTGTTTTTT. Translation gives CASSPGTGELFF.

This clone was seen only once. A junction end diverges from the germline sequence, so it may reflect a read error. V and J are TRBV15 and TRBJ2-1, with 7 bases aligning to TRBD1. Germline V gene sequence: CDR1 LNHNV, CDR2 YYDKDF (reference sequence). The CDR3 contains 13 residues. The CDR3 is CATSRETGTEMIF. The CDR3 nucleotides read TGTGCCACCAGCAGGGAGACCGGGACAGAGATGATCTTC.

By proportion, this clone is medium-sized. The chain recombines TRBV29-1 with TRBJ2-2; possibly TRBD1 for D (5 bases). Trimming pared 6 bases from V and 0 bases from J, leaving 20 bases between. Germline CDR1 is SQVTM and CDR2 is ANQGSEA. This CDR3 spans 17 amino acids. The CDR3 sequence: CSVSPRTGRTNTGELFF. The CDR3 DNA sequence: TGCAGCGTCTCTCCCCGAACAGGCAGGACGAACACCGGGGAGCTGTTTTTT.

V and J are TRBV10-3 and TRBJ2-7; D is ambiguous. The germline V and J ends were trimmed by 2 bases and 2 bases, with 10 bases remaining between them. There are 14 residues in the CDR3. The germline CDR1 and CDR2 sequences are ENHRY and SYGVKD. CDR3 residues: CAISERQDTYEQYF. The CDR3, as DNA: TGTGCCATCAGTGAGCGGCAGGATACCTACGAGCAGTACTTC.

This rearrangement joins TRBV5-1 to TRBJ2-3; maybe TRBD2 (6 bases). The CDR3 loop spans 14 amino acids. V was shortened by 0 bases and J by 4 bases, with 9 bases between the two germline ends. Germline lookup yields CDR1 SGHRS and CDR2 YFSETQ. CDR3 bases: TGCGCCAGCAGCTTGGACGGGGGTGCAGATACGCAGTATTTT. Residues: CASSLDGGADTQYF.

The chain links TRBV29-1 to TRBJ2-6; maybe TRBD1 (6 bases). This CDR3 spans 14 amino acids. The germline V gene encodes CDR1 SQVTM and CDR2 ANQGSEA. V lost 6 bases to trimming and J lost 0 bases, with 9 bases between them. This CDR3 reads CSVKDSSGANVLTF. The CDR3 DNA reads as TGCAGCGTAAAGGACAGCTCTGGGGCCAACGTCCTGACTTTC.